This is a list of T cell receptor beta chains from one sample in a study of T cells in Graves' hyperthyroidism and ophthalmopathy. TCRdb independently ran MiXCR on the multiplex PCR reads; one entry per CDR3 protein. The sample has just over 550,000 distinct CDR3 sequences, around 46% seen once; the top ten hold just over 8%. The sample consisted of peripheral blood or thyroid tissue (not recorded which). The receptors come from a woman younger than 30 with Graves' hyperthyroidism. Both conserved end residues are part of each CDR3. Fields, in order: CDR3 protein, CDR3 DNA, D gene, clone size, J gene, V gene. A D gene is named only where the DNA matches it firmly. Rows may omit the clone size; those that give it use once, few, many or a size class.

CDR3: CASSRRQPNTEAFF
DNA: TGTGCCAGTAGTCGAAGGCAGCCGAACACTGAAGCTTTCTTT
D: NA
size: NA
J: TRBJ1-1
V: TRBV19

CDR3: CASSAGTGGQPQHF
DNA: TGTGCCAGCAGCGCCGGGACAGGGGGACAGCCCCAGCATTTT
D: TRBD1
size: many
J: TRBJ1-5
V: TRBV7-6

CDR3: CASSDTSGEYTEAFF
DNA: TGTGCCAGCAGTGACACCAGTGGGGAATACACTGAAGCTTTCTTT
D: NA
size: NA
J: TRBJ1-1
V: TRBV10-3

CDR3: CANSELAGAYGANVLTF
DNA: TGTGCCAACAGTGAACTGGCGGGAGCTTATGGGGCCAACGTCCTGACTTTC
D: TRBD2
size: NA
J: TRBJ2-6
V: TRBV2

CDR3: CATSRGTSGIAFF
DNA: TGTGCCACCAGCAGAGGGACTAGCGGGATTGCTTTCTTT
D: NA
size: NA
J: TRBJ1-1
V: TRBV15

CDR3: CASSLVILAGSRHYEQYF
DNA: TGTGCCAGCAGCTTAGTTATCCTAGCGGGCTCTCGACACTACGAGCAGTACTTC
D: TRBD2
size: NA
J: TRBJ2-7
V: TRBV11-3

CDR3: CASSLAPGGVGEQYF
DNA: TGTGCCAGCAGCTTAGCGCCTGGGGGCGTCGGCGAGCAGTACTTC
D: NA
size: many
J: TRBJ2-7
V: TRBV7-2

CDR3: CATSRNQGAGGYTF
DNA: TGTGCCACCAGCAGGAATCAGGGGGCAGGTGGCTACACCTTC
D: TRBD1
size: NA
J: TRBJ1-2
V: TRBV15

CDR3: CASSLGGIDEQYF
DNA: TGTGCCAGCAGCTTAGGAGGGATTGACGAGCAGTACTTC
D: NA
size: NA
J: TRBJ2-7
V: TRBV2

CDR3: CAGRSRDRKNTGELFF
DNA: TGTGCCGGTCGATCCCGGGACAGGAAGAACACCGGGGAGCTGTTTTTT
D: TRBD1
size: NA
J: TRBJ2-2
V: TRBV24-1

CDR3: CATDGVYGYTF
DNA: TGTGCTACGGACGGAGTCTATGGCTACACCTTC
D: NA
size: NA
J: TRBJ1-2
V: TRBV24-1

CDR3: CATSRALGRSGNTIYF
DNA: TGTGCCACCAGCAGAGCTCTGGGCCGGTCTGGAAACACCATATATTTT
D: NA
size: NA
J: TRBJ1-3
V: TRBV15

CDR3: CASSLAFTGQETQYF
DNA: TGTGCCAGCAGCTTGGCCTTCACTGGCCAAGAGACCCAGTACTTC
D: NA
size: many
J: TRBJ2-5
V: TRBV7-2

CDR3: CASSPPIRGNQPQHF
DNA: TGTGCCAGCAGCCCCCCAATTAGGGGCAATCAGCCCCAGCATTTT
D: NA
size: NA
J: TRBJ1-5
V: TRBV11-1

CDR3: CAGNSGRTDTQYF
DNA: TGTGCCGGAAATAGCGGGCGTACAGATACGCAGTATTTT
D: TRBD2
size: many
J: TRBJ2-3
V: TRBV7-2

CDR3: CASSEGGLETQYF
DNA: TGTGCCAGCAGTGAAGGGGGTTTGGAGACCCAGTACTTC
D: NA
size: many
J: TRBJ2-5
V: TRBV2

CDR3: CSVDSGERWNTEAFF
DNA: TGCAGCGTTGACTCGGGGGAGAGATGGAACACTGAAGCTTTCTTT
D: NA
size: NA
J: TRBJ1-1
V: TRBV29-1

CDR3: CSQGGDGYTF
DNA: TGCAGCCAGGGAGGGGATGGCTACACCTTC
D: NA
size: NA
J: TRBJ1-2
V: TRBV29-1

CDR3: CASTHRDRDTEAFF
DNA: TGTGCCAGCACTCACCGGGACAGGGACACTGAAGCTTTCTTT
D: TRBD1
size: few
J: TRBJ1-1
V: TRBV6-1

CDR3: CATSKRAGEQYF
DNA: TGTGCCACCAGCAAGAGGGCGGGCGAGCAGTACTTC
D: NA
size: NA
J: TRBJ2-7
V: TRBV15

CDR3: CASSWTSGRARGQETQYF
DNA: TGTGCCAGCAGCTGGACTAGCGGGAGGGCCAGGGGTCAAGAGACCCAGTACTTC
D: TRBD2
size: NA
J: TRBJ2-5
V: TRBV4-1

CDR3: CATSGGTGEQYF
DNA: TGTGCCACCAGCGGGGGGACCGGGGAGCAGTACTTC
D: NA
size: NA
J: TRBJ2-7
V: TRBV15

CDR3: CATSSRGAGGEKLFF
DNA: TGTGCCACCAGCAGCCGGGGGGCTGGGGGTGAAAAACTGTTTTTT
D: NA
size: NA
J: TRBJ1-4
V: TRBV15

CDR3: CSHDWGNQPQHF
DNA: TGCAGTCATGACTGGGGCAATCAGCCCCAGCATTTT
D: NA
size: NA
J: TRBJ1-5
V: TRBV29-1

CDR3: CASTRDRAQEKLFF
DNA: TGTGCCAGCACCCGCGACAGGGCGCAGGAAAAACTGTTTTTT
D: TRBD1
size: NA
J: TRBJ1-4
V: TRBV2

CDR3: CSARNRRGETQYF
DNA: TGCAGTGCTAGAAATCGAAGGGGGGAGACCCAGTACTTC
D: NA
size: many
J: TRBJ2-5
V: TRBV20-1